This T cell receptor beta chain was obtained from a study of CD8+ T cells in alopecia areata. The wider study: The study gave treated patients oral tofacitinib at 5 to 10 mg twice daily.

Study-wide points: Lesional scalp displayed greater clonality than normal scalp, most notably in alopecia totalis/universalis.

Per the germline V gene, CDR1 is LGHNT and CDR2 is FRNRAP. V lost 5 bases and J lost 14, with 15 bases in between. This CDR3 comprises 11 residues. In the case of this clone: Its antigen is not identified.

Extracted RNA was reverse transcribed, and the resulting cDNA served as sequencing template. This table comes from immunoSEQ multiplex PCR, and its TCRdb copy is limited to in-frame clones, with some not included. The sample includes 150,000 to 160,000 clones, about 50% seen only once; the top ten take approximately 19%. The receptor's source is a human donor with alopecia areata. This rearrangement joins TRBV12-5 to TRBJ1-2; a weak D match, TRBD1 (5 bases). Source: CD8+ T cells sorted from blood, taken at week 0. The CDR3 sequence is CASGPTTAITF. The CDR3 region has the DNA TGTGCTAGTGGTCCCACGACAGCTATAACCTTC.